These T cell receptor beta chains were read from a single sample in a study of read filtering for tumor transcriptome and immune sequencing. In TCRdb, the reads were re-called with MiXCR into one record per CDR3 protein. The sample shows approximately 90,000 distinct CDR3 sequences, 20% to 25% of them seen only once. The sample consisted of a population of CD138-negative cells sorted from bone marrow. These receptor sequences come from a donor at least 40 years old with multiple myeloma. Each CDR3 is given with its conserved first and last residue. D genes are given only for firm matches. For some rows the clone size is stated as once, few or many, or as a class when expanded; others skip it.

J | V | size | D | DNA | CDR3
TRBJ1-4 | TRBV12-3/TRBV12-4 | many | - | TGTGCCAGCAGAAGATCAGGGGCAACGGGAGAAAAACTGTTTTTT | CASRRSGATGEKLFF
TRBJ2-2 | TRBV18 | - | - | TGTGCCAGCTCAACCGGACACGCCACCGGGGAGCTGTTTTTT | CASSTGHATGELFF
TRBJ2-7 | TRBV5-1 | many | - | TGCGCCAGCAGCGACGACAATTCCTACGAGCAGTACTTC | CASSDDNSYEQYF
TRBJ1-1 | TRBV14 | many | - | TGTGCCAGCAGCGCTGGTGGGGGTATATGGAAAGCTTTCTTT | CASSAGGGIWKAFF
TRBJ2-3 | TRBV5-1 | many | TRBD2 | TGCGCCAGCAGCTGGGGACTAGCGGAGAGCACAGATACGCAGTATTTT | CASSWGLAESTDTQYF
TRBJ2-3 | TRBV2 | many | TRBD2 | TGTGCCAGCAGTGCTCGCGAGACTAGCGGAGATACGCAGTATTTT | CASSARETSGDTQYF
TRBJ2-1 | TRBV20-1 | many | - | TGCAGTGCTAGGGGGGCTTCGGGAGCGGAGTACAATGAGCAGTTCTTC | CSARGASGAEYNEQFF
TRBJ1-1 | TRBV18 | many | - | TGTGCCAGCTCACCTACAACAATTCAGACAGGAATCATGAACACTGAAGCTTTCTTT | CASSPTTIQTGIMNTEAFF
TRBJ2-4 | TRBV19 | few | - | TGTGCCAGTAGACAGAAAAACATTCAGTACTTC | CASRQKNIQYF
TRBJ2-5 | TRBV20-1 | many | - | TGCAGTGCTGGCTGGGGGACCCAGTACTTC | CSAGWGTQYF
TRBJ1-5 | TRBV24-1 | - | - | TGTGCCACCAGAGGGACTAGCAATCAGCCCCAGCATTTT | CATRGTSNQPQHF
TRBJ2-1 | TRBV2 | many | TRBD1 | TGTGCCAGTGACCGGGACAGGGGTTCCAATGAGCAGTTCTTC | CASDRDRGSNEQFF
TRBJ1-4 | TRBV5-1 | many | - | TGCGCCAGCAGACTCGGACAGCAACTGAATGAAAAACTGTTTTTT | CASRLGQQLNEKLFF
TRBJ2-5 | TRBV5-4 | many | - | TGTGCCAGCAGCTCAATGGAAGAGACCCAGTACTTC | CASSSMEETQYF
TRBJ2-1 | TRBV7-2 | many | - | TGTGCCAGCAGCCGGACTCGGGACTCGACACGTCATGAGCAGTTCTTC | CASSRTRDSTRHEQFF
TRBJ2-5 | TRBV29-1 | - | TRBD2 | TGCAGCGGAAGCGGGGGGTCAAGTACACACCAAGAGACCCAGTACTTC | CSGSGGSSTHQETQYF
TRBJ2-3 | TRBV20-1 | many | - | TGCAGTGCCAAAATGGGCCCAACGGCGCCAGATACGCAGTATTTT | CSAKMGPTAPDTQYF
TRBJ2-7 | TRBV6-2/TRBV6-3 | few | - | TGTGCCAGCAGCCCCCGCAACCCGCCCTACGAGCAGTACTTC | CASSPRNPPYEQYF
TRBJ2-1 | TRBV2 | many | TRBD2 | TGTGCCAGCACGGGACTAGCGGTCATGGCGTGGTTCTTC | CASTGLAVMAWFF
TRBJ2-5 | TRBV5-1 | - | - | TGCGCCAGCAGCTTTGGTAGCGGAAGCCAAGAGACCCAGTACTTC | CASSFGSGSQETQYF
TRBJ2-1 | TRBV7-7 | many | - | TGTGCTAGCAGCTTAGCCCCCGGGACCCTCGGCAATGAGCAGTTCTTC | CASSLAPGTLGNEQFF
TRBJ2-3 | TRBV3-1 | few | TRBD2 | TGTGCCAGCAGTCATGCGACGGCGGGGGTTCGAGATACGCAGTATTTT | CASSHATAGVRDTQYF
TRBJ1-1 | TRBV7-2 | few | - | TGTGCCAGCAGCTTAATGGTGGCCGGGGAGGCTTTCTTT | CASSLMVAGEAFF